This T cell receptor (beta chain) was sequenced during a study of cytomegalovirus exposure and HLA in healthy donors. Points on this clone: Antigen specificity is unknown.

Germline values: CDR1 MNHNY, CDR2 SVGAGI (reference sequence). V was trimmed by 5 bases and J by 2 bases, leaving 13 bases between them. CDR3 size: 14 residues. PCR involved 60 Vbeta and 13 Jbeta primers. The repertoire was sequenced with immunoSEQ multiplex PCR; TCRdb's copy has only in-frame clones and lacks some. The sample lists over 95,000 clones, about 70% occurring once. Study outcomes and limitations: Some 150 TCR beta chains were listed as cytomegalovirus-associated.

This TCR was sampled from a woman aged 40-49 years in good health and CMV-seropositive. The genes are TRBV6-6 and TRBJ2-7; perhaps TRBD2 as D (5 bases). Specimen: PBMCs. CDR3 nucleotide sequence: TGTGCCAGCAGTCGTAGCGATGTCCCCTACGAGCAGTACTTC. This codes for CASSRSDVPYEQYF.